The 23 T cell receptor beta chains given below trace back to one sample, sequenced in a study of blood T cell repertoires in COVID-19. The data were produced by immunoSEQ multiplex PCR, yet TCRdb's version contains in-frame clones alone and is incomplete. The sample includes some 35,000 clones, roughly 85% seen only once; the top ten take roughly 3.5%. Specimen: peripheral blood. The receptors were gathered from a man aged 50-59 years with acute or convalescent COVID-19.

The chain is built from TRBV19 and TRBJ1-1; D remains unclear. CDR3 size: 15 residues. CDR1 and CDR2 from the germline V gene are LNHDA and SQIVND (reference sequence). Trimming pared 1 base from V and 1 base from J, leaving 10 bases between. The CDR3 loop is CASSIGLTGNTEAFF. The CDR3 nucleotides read TGTGCCAGTAGTATAGGCCTAACGGGGAACACTGAAGCTTTCTTT.

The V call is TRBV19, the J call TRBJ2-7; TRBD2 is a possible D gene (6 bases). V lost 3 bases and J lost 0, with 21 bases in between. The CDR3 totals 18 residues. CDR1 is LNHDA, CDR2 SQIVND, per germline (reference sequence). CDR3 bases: TGTGCCAGTAGTATTCAGGGAGGACGGAGAAGTCTCTCCTACGAGCAGTACTTC. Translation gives CASSIQGGRRSLSYEQYF.

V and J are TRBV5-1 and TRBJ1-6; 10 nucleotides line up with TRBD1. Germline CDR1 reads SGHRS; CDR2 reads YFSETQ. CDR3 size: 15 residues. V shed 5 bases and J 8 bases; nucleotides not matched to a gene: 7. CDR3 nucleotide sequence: TGCGCCAGCAGGCGGAGACAGGGGGCGGATTCACCCCTCCACTTT. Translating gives CASRRRQGADSPLHF. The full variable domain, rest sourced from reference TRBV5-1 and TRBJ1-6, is KAGVTQTPRYLIKTRGQQVTLSCSPISGHRSVSWYQQTPGQGLQFLFEYFSETQRNKGNFPGRFSGRQFSNSRSEMNVSTLELGDSALYLCASRRRQGADSPLHFGNGTRLTVT.

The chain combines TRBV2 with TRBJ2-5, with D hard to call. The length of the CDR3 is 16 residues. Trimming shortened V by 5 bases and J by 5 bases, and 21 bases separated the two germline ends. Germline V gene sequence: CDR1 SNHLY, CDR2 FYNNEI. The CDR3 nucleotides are TGTGCCAGCAGTACTGATCGCATGACTGGAACTGAGACCCAGTACTTC. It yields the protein CASSTDRMTGTETQYF.

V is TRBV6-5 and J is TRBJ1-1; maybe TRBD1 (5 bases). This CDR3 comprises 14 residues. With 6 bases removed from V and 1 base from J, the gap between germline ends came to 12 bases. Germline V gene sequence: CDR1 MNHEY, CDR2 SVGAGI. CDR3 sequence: CASRALDRNTEAFF. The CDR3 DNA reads TGTGCCAGCAGGGCATTAGACAGGAACACTGAAGCTTTCTTT.

CDR3 loop: CASTTGTDITARGYTF. In DNA, the CDR3 is TGCGCCAGCACTACAGGGACAGACATCACCGCCCGGGGCTACACCTTC. V and J are TRBV5-1 and TRBJ1-2; 7 nucleotides align to TRBD1. CDR1 SGHRS and CDR2 YFSETQ come from the germline V gene. V lost 6 bases to trimming and J lost 8 bases; unmatched junction nucleotides: 19. CDR3 length: 16 residues.

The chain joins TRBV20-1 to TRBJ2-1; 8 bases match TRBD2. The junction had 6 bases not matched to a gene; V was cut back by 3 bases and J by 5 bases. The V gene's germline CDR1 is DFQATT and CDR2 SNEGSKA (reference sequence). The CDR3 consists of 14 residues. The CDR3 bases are TGCAGTGCTAGTGTGCTAGCGGGTAACAATGAGCAGTTCTTC. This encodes CSASVLAGNNEQFF.

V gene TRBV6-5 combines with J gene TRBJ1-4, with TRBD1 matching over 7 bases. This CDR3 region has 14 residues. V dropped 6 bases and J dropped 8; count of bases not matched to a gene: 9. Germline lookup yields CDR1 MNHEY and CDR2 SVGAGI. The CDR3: CASSSRGIREKLFF. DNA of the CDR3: TGTGCCAGCAGCTCCAGGGGGATCAGGGAAAAACTGTTTTTT.

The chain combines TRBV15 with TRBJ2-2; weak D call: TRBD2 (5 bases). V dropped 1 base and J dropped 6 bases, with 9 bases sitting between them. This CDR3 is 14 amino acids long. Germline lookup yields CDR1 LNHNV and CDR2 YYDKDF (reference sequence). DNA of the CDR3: TGTGCCACCAGCAGAGGGAACGGGGCCGGGGAGCTGTTTTTT. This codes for CATSRGNGAGELFF.

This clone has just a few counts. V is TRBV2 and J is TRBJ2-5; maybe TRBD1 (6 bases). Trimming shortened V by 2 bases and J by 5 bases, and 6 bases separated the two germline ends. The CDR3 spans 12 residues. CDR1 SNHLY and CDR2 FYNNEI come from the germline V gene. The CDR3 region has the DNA TGTGCCAGCAGTGAAAGGGGGGAGACCCAGTACTTC. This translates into CASSERGETQYF.

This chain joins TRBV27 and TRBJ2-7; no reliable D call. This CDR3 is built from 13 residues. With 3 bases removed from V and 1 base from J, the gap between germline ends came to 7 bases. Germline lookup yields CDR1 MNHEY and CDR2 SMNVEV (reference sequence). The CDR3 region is CASSFSPSYEQYF. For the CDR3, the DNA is TGTGCCAGCAGTTTCTCTCCGTCCTACGAGCAGTACTTC.

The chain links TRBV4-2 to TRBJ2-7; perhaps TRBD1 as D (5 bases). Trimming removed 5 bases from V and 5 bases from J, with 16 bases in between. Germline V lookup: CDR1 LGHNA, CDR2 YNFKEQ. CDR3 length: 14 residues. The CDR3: CASSKGQGQDEQYF. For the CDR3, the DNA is TGTGCCAGCAGCAAAGGGCAGGGTCAGGACGAGCAGTACTTC.

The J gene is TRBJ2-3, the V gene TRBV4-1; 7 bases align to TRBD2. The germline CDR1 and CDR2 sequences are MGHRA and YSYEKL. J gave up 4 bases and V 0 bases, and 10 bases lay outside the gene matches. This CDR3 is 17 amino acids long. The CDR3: CASSQESRTRRPDTQYF. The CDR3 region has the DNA TGCGCCAGCAGCCAAGAGTCGAGGACTAGAAGACCAGATACGCAGTATTTT.

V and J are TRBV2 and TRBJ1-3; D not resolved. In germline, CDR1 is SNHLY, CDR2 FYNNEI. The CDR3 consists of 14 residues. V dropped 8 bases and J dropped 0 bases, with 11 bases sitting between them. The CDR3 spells CASPVESSGNTIYF. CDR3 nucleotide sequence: TGTGCCAGCCCTGTGGAGAGCTCTGGAAACACCATATATTTT. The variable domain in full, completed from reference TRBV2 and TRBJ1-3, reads EPEVTQTPSHQVTQMGQEVILRCVPISNHLYFYWYRQILGQKVEFLVSFYNNEISEKSEIFDDQFSVERPDGSNFTLKIRSTKLEDSAMYFCASPVESSGNTIYFGEGSWLTVV.

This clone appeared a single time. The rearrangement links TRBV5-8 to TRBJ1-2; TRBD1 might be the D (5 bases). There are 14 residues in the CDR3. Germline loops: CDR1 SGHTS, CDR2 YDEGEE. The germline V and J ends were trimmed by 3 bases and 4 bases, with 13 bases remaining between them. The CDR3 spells CASSSLWGGYGYTF. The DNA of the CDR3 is TGTGCCAGCAGCTCGCTATGGGGGGGCTATGGCTACACCTTC.

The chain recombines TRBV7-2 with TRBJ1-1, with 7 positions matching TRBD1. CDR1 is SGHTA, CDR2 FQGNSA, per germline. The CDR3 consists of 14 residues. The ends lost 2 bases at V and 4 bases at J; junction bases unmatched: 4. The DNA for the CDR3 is TGTGCCAGCAGCTTACGACAGGGCGGCACTGAAGCTTTCTTT. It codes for CASSLRQGGTEAFF.

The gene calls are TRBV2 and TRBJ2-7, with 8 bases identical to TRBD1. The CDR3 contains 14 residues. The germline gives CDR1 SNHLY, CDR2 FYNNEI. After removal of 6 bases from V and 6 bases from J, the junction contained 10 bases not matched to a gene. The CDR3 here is CASSTLMTGVEQYF. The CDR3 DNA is TGTGCCAGCAGCACCCTGATGACAGGGGTCGAGCAGTACTTC. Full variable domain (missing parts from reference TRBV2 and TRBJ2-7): EPEVTQTPSHQVTQMGQEVILRCVPISNHLYFYWYRQILGQKVEFLVSFYNNEISEKSEIFDDQFSVERPDGSNFTLKIRSTKLEDSAMYFCASSTLMTGVEQYFGPGTRLTVT.

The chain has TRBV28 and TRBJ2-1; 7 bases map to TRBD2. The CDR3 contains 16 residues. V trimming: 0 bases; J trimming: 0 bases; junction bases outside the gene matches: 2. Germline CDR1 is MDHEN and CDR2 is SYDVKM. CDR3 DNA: TGTGCCAGCAGTTTATGGTCTAGCGGCTCCTACAATGAGCAGTTCTTC. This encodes CASSLWSSGSYNEQFF. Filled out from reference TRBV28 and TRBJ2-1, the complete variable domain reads DVKVTQSSRYLVKRTGEKVFLECVQDMDHENMFWYRQDPGLGLRLIYFSYDVKMKEKGDIPEGYSVSREKKERFSLILESASTNQTSMYLCASSLWSSGSYNEQFFGPGTRLTVL.

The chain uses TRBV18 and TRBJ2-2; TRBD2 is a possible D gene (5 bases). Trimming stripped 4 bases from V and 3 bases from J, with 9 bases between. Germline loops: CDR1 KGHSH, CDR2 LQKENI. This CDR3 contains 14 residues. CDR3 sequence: CASSLDSYTGELFF. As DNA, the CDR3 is TGTGCCAGCTCACTGGACTCTTACACCGGGGAGCTGTTTTTT.

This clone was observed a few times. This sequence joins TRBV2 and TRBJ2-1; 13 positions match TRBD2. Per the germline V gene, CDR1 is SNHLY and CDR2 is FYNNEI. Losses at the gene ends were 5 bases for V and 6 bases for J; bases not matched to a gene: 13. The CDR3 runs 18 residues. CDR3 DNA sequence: TGTGCCAGCAGTACGGGACTAGCGGGGACAACCGTTTTCAATGAGCAGTTCTTC. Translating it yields CASSTGLAGTTVFNEQFF.

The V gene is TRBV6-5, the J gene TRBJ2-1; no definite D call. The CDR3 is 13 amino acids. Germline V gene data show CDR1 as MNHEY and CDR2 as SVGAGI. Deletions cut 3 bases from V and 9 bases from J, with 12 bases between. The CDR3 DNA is TGTGCCAGCAGTTATGAAAACACGGGTGAGCAGTTCTTC. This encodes CASSYENTGEQFF.

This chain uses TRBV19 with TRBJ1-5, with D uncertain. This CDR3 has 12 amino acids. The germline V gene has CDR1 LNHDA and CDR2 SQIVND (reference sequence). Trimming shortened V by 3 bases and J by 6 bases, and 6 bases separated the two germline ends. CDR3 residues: CASSIPSQPQHF. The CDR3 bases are TGTGCCAGTAGTATTCCTAGTCAGCCCCAGCATTTT.

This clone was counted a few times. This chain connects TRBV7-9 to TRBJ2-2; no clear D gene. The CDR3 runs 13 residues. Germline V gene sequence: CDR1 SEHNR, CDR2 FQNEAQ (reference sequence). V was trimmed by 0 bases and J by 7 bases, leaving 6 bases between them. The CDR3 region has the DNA TGTGCCAGCAGCTTAGCGCGTAGCGGGGAGCTGTTTTTT. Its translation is CASSLARSGELFF.